This entry describes one TCR beta chain. The antigen is not known. The PCR was carried out with 60 Vbeta primers and 13 Jbeta primers. This table comes from immunoSEQ multiplex PCR, and its TCRdb copy is limited to in-frame clones, with some not included. The sample consists of about 140,000 clones, approximately 78% of them appearing once. This sample stems from a study of cytomegalovirus exposure and HLA in healthy donors. Overall study results and limits: Researchers catalogued 150 or so TCR beta chains as cytomegalovirus-associated.

The CDR3 runs to 17 residues. Looked up from germline, CDR1 is LNHDA and CDR2 is SQIVND (reference sequence). V shed 5 bases, J shed 1 base, and the junction held 11 bases outside the gene matches. The source is a female donor in good health and CMV-seronegative. V is TRBV19 and J is TRBJ2-3, with 8 bases aligning to TRBD2. The sample taken for sequencing was PBMCs. The chain's CDR3 is CASSDRGGRNGTDTQYF. CDR3 bases: TGTGCCAGTAGTGACCGGGGGGGCAGAAACGGCACAGATACGCAGTATTTT.